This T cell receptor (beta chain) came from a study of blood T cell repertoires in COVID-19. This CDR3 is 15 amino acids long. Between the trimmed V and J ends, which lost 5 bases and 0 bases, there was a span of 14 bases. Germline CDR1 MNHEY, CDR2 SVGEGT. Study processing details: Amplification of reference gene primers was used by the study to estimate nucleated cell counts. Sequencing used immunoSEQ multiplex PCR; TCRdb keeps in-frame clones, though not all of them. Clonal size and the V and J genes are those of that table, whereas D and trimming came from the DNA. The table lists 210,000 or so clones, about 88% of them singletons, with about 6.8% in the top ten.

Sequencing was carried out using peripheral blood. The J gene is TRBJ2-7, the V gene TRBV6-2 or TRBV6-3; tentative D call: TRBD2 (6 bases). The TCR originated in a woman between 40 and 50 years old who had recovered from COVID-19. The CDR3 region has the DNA TGTGCCAGCAGTGACACTGGGACTGGCTCCTACGAGCAGTACTTC. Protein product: CASSDTGTGSYEQYF.